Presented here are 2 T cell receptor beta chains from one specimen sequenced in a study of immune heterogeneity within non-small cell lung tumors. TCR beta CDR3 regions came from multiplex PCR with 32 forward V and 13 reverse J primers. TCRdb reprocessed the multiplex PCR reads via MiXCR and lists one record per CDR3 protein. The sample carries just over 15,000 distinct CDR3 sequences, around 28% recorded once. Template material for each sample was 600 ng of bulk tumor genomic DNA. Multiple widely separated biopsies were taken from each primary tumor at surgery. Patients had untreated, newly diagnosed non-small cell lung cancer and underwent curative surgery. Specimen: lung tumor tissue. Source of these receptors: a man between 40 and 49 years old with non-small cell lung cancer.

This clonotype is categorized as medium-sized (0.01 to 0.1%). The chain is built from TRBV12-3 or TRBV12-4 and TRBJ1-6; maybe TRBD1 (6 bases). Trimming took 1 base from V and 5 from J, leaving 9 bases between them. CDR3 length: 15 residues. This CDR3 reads CASSLGGGNNSPLHF. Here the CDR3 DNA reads TGTGCCAGCAGTTTAGGCGGGGGCAATAATTCACCCCTCCACTTT.

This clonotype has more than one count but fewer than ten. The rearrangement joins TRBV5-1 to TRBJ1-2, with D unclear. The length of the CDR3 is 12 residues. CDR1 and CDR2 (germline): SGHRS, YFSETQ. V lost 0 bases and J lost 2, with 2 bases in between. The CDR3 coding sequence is TGCGCCAGCAGCTTGGGGAACTATGGCTACACCTTC. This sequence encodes CASSLGNYGYTF.